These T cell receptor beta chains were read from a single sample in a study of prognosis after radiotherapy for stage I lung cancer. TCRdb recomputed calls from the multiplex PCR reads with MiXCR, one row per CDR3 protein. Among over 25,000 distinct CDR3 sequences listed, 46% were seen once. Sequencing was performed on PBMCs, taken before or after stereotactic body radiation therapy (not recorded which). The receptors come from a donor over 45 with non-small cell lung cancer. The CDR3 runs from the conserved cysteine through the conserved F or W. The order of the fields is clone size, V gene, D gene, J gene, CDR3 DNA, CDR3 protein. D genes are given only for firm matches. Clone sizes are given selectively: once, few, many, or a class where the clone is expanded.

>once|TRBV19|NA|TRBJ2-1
TGTGCCAGTAGTAAGGACAGTGTCATCTCCTACAATGAGCAGTTCTTC
CASSKDSVISYNEQFF
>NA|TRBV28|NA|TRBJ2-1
TGTGCCAGCACTCCCGGGACACTTTCCTACAATGGGCAGTTCTTC
CASTPGTLSYNGQFF
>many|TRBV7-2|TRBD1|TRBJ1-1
TGTGCCAGCAGCATCCGTTACAGGGGTCACACTGAAGCTTTCTTT
CASSIRYRGHTEAFF
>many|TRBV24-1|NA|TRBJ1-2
TGTGCCACCAGTGATTTAGGGCAGTTCCATGGCTACACCTTC
CATSDLGQFHGYTF
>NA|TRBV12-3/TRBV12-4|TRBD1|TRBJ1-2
TGTGCCAGCAGTTTAAGGACAGGGGTTGGCTACACCTTC
CASSLRTGVGYTF
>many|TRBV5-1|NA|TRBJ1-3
TGCGCCAGCAGCTTGGGGGCAGGGCCTGGAAACACCATATATTTT
CASSLGAGPGNTIYF
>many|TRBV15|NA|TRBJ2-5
TGTGCCACCAGCAGAGCAGGGACAACCGAAGAGACCCAGTACTTC
CATSRAGTTEETQYF
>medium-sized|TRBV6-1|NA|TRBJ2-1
TGTGCCAGCCAAAGGTCTCAAACCTCTTTCTACAATGAGCAGTTCTTC
CASQRSQTSFYNEQFF
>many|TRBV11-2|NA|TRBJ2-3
TGTGCCAGCAGCTTATTAATGGGACGAGCTAGCACAGATACGCAGTATTTT
CASSLLMGRASTDTQYF
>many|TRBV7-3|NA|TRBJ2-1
TGTGCCAGCAGCTTAACAGGGAACGATGAGCAGTTCTTC
CASSLTGNDEQFF
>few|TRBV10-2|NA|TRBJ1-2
TGCGCCAGCTCGGATACTGGGGACTATGGCTACACCTTC
CASSDTGDYGYTF
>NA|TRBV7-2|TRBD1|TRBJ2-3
TGTGCCAGCATCTTAGTGGGACAGGGTTACATCACAGATACGCAGTATTTT
CASILVGQGYITDTQYF
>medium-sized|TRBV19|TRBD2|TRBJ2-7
TGTGCCAGTAGTACCACCGGGACTAGCGGGAAAGAGCAGTACTTC
CASSTTGTSGKEQYF
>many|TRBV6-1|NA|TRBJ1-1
TGTGCCAGCAGCCCAGGGTTAGGCACTGAAGCTTTCTTT
CASSPGLGTEAFF
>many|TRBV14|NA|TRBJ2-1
TGTGCCAGCAGCCACATAAACCCTGAGCAGTTCTTC
CASSHINPEQFF
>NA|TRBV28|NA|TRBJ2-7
TGTGCCAGCAGTCTAGCTTATACCTGCTCGGCCGAGCAGTACTTC
CASSLAYTCSAEQYF
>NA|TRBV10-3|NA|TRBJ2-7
TGTGCCATCAGTGATCCGGACATGGGATGCTACGAGCAGTACTTC
CAISDPDMGCYEQYF
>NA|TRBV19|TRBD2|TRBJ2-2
TGTGCCAGTAGTCCCCGGACTAGCGGGGGACGCCTTGGGACAGGGGAGATGTTTTTT
CASSPRTSGGRLGTGEMFF
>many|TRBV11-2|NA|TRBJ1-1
TGTGCCAGCAGCCCATCGACAGTGGGGGGAACTGAAGCTTTCTTT
CASSPSTVGGTEAFF
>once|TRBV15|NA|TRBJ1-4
TGTGCAAACAGCCGGTACGCGGGAGGGGAAAAACTGTTTTTT
CANSRYAGGEKLFF